This T cell receptor beta chain was documented in a study of blood T cell repertoires in COVID-19. Two consecutive negative NP/OP PCR tests, clearance, or resolved symptoms defined Cohort 3 recovery. There are 16 residues in the CDR3. Germline V gives CDR1 MGHRA, CDR2 YSYEKL. The ends were cut back, 0 bases at V and 8 bases at J, with 16 bases in the middle. TCRdb's table, derived via immunoSEQ multiplex PCR, lists solely in-frame clones and lacks some. In the table there are about 300,000 clones, 85% to 90% of which are singletons. The clonotype comes from a man aged 25-45 years who had recovered from COVID-19. The chain uses TRBV4-1 and TRBJ1-4, with D possibly matching TRBD1 (5 bases). The source material was PBMCs or T cells enriched from blood (not recorded which). The CDR3 sequence: CASSQDRGESREKLFF. CDR3 nucleotide sequence: TGCGCCAGCAGCCAAGATCGGGGGGAGAGTCGCGAAAAACTGTTTTTT.